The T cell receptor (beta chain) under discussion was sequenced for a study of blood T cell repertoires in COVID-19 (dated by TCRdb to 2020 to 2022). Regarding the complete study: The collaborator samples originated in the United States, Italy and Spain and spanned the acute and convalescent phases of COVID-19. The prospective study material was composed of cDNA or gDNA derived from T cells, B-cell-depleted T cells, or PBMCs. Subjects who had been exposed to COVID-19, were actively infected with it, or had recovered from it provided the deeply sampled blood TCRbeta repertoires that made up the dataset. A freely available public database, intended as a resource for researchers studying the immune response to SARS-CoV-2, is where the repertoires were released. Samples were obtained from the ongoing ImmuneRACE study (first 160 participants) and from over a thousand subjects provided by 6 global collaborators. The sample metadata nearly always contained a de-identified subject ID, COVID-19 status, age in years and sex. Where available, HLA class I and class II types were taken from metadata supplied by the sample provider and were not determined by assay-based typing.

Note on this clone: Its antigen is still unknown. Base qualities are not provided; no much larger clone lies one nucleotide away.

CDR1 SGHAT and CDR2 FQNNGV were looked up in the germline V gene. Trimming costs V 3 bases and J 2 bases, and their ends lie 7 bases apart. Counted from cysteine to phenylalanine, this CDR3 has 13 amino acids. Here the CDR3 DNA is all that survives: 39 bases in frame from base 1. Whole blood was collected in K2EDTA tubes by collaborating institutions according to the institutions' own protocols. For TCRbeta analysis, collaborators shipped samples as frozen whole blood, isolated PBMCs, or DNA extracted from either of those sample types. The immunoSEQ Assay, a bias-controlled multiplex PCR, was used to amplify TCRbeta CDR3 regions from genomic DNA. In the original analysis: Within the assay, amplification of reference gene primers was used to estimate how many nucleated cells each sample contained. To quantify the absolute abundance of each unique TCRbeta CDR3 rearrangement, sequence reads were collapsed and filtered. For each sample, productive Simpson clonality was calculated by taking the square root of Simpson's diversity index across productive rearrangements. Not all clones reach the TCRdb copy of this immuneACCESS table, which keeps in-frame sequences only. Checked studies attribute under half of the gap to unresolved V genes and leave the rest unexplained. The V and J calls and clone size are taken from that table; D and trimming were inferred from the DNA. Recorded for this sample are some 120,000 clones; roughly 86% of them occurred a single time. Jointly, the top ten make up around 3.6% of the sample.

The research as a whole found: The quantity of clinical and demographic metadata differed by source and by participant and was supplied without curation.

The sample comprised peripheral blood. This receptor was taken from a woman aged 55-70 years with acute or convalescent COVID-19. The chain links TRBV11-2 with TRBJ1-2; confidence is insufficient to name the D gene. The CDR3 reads CASSFAGNYGYTF. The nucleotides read TGTGCCAGCAGCTTCGCGGGGAACTATGGCTACACCTTC.